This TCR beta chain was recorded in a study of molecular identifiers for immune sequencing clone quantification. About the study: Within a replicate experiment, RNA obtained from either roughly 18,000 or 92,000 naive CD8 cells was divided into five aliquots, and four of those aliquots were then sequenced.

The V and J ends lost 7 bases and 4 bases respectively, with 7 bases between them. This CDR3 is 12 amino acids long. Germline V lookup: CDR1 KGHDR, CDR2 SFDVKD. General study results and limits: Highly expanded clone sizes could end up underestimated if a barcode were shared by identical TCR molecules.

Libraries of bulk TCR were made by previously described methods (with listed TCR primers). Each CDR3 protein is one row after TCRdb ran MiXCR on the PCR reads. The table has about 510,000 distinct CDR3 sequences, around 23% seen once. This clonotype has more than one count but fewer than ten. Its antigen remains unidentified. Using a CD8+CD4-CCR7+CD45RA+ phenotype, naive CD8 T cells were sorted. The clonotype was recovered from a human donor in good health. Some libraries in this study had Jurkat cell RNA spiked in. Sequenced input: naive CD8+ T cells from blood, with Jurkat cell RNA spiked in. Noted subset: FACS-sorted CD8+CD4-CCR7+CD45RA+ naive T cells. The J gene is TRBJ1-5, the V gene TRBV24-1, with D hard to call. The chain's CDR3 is CATRDGNQPQHF. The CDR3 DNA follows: TGTGCCACCAGAGACGGAAATCAGCCCCAGCATTTT.